The source of this TCR beta chain is a study of T cells in tumors after PD-1 blockade. Germline CDR1 reads LGHNA; CDR2 reads YSLEER. This CDR3 contains 17 residues. With 4 bases clipped from V and 7 bases from J, the junction kept 14 bases outside the gene matches. Produced via immunoSEQ multiplex PCR; TCRdb's table is partial and in-frame only. This table has about 33,000 clones, around 78% appearing once. This sample comprised PBMCs, obtained before anti-PD-1 treatment. V usage is TRBV4-3 and J usage is TRBJ2-1; 9 bases agree with TRBD2. The receptor's source is a human donor with basal cell carcinoma. Written as DNA, the CDR3 is TGCGCCAGCAGCCGCACTATACTAGCGGGCCGTAGGAATGAGCAGTTCTTC. Translated, it gives CASSRTILAGRRNEQFF.